The sample holds a few counts of the clone carrying this T cell receptor (beta chain). Germline V gives CDR1 SGHRS, CDR2 YFSETQ. There are 16 residues in the CDR3. Deletions cut 1 base from V and 1 base from J, with 14 bases between. Original processing notes: Estimated nucleated cell counts came from reference gene primer amplification. Measured with immunoSEQ multiplex PCR; TCRdb has only the in-frame clones, and not every one. The V and J calls and clone size are taken from that table; D and trimming were inferred from the DNA. The sample holds about 200,000 clones, roughly 87% seen once. The source of the sample is a study of blood T cell repertoires in COVID-19. Across the study: Samples taken during acute and convalescent COVID-19 were collected in the United States, Italy and Spain. The analysed material was cDNA or gDNA that came from T cells, B-cell-depleted T cells, or PBMCs.

This receptor was identified in a man aged 40-55 years with active or convalescent COVID-19. Sequencing was carried out using peripheral blood. The genes are TRBV5-1 and TRBJ1-2; a possible D gene is TRBD1 (6 bases). CDR3 in DNA: TGCGCCAGCAGCTTGAAGGTAGGACAGTTTAACTATGGCTACACCTTC. Translating gives CASSLKVGQFNYGYTF.